This TCR beta chain was sequenced in a study of blood T cell repertoires in COVID-19. Turning to the study itself: Acute-phase and convalescent COVID-19 samples originated in the United States, Italy and Spain. PBMCs, B-cell-depleted T cells, or T cells were the source of the cDNA or gDNA that made up the material.

Authors' analysis steps: For nucleated cells, counts were estimated from reference gene primer amplification. This table comes from immunoSEQ multiplex PCR, and its TCRdb copy is limited to in-frame clones, with some not included. V and J calls and clone size come straight from that table; D and trimming were deduced from the DNA. The table lists thousands of clones, about 90% of them singletons. Germline CDR1 and CDR2: MNHNY and SVGAGI (reference sequence). The trim removed 6 bases at V and 10 bases at J, leaving 12 bases unmatched. The CDR3 runs to 14 residues. V and J are TRBV6-6 and TRBJ1-5, with 7 bases fitting TRBD1. This sequence originates from a woman between 45 and 60 years old with active or convalescent COVID-19. The specimen was peripheral blood. In DNA form, the CDR3 reads TGTGCCAGCAGGGGGACAGAAGGCCAGGGTCCCCAGCATTTT. This translates into CASRGTEGQGPQHF.